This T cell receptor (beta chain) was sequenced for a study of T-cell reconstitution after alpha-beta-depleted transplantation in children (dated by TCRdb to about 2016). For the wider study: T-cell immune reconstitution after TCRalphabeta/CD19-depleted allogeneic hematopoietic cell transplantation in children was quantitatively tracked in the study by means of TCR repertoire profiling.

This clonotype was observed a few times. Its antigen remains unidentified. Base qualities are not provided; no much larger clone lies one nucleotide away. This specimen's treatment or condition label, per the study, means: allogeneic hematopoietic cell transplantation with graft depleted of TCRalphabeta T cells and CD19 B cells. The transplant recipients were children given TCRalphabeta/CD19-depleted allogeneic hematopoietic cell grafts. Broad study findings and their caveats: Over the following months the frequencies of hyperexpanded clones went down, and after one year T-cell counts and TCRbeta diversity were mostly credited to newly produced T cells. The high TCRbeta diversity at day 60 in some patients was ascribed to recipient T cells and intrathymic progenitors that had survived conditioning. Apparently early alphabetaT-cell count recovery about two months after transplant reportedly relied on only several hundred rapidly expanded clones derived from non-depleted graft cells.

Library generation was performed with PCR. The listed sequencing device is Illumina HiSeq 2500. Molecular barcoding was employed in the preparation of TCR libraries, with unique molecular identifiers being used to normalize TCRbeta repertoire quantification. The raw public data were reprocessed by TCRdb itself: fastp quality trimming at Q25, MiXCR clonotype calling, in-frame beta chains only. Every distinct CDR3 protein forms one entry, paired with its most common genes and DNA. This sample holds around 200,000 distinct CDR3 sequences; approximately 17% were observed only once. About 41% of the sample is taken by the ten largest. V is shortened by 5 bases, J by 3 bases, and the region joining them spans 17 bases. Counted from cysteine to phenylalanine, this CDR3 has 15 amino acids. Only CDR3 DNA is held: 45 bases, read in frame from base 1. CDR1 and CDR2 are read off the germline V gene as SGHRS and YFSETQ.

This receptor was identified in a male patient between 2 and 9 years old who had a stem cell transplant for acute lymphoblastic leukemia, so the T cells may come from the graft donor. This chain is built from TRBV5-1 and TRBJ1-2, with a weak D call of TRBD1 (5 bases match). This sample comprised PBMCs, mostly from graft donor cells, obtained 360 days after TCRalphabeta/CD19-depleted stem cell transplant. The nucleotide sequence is TGCGCCAGCAGGTCCGTCCCGACAGAAGACTATGGCTACACCTTC. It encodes CASRSVPTEDYGYTF.